The entry below describes one T cell receptor beta chain. Its antigen remains unknown. Expansion of antigen-specific CD4+ T cells with viral peptide pools was carried out by the ViraFEST assay before sequencing. Following culture for more than 9 days, CD4+ T cells were isolated. Neither prior SARS-CoV-2 infection nor positive nucleocapsid antibodies were present in the vaccine recipients. Clones were read by immunoSEQ multiplex PCR, and TCRdb kept only the in-frame ones, dropping some. The sample has about 27,000 clones, around 75% seen once. This record belongs to a study of vaccination effects on CD4 cells after COVID-19. Whole-study findings and limits: Long after vaccination, the clones induced by infection and by vaccine shrank markedly in size.

CDR1 MNHEY and CDR2 SVGEGT come from the germline V gene. The CDR3 length is 15 residues. Trimming cost V 4 bases and J 0 bases, with 11 bases left between them. The sequence was obtained from a human donor who received a COVID-19 vaccine. The rearrangement links TRBV6-2 or TRBV6-3 to TRBJ2-3; perhaps TRBD1 as D (6 bases). The material was CD4+ T cells from PBMCs cultured with HCoV-NL63 spike peptides, obtained before COVID-19 vaccination. The CDR3 is CASSSHRESTDTQYF. The CDR3 nucleotides are TGTGCCAGCAGTTCCCACAGGGAAAGCACAGATACGCAGTATTTT.